This T cell receptor (beta chain) was documented in a study of blood T cells in healthy people across ages. Next came a second PCR, run for about 7 to 12 cycles, which used a sample-barcoded 5' primer along with a J-beta primer mix. TCRdb ran MiXCR on the 5' RACE reads and lists one entry per CDR3 protein. The data hold 1.5 million to 2 million distinct CDR3 sequences, with roughly 30% observed a single time. Germline CDR1 MNHEY, CDR2 SVGEGT. CDR3 length: 16 residues. With 2 bases clipped from V and 4 bases from J, the junction kept 5 bases outside the gene matches. This clonotype has more than one count but fewer than ten.

This clonotype originated in a woman aged 25 to 39 in good health. Sequencing was carried out using blood. The chain recombines TRBV6-2 or TRBV6-3 with TRBJ2-4; TRBD2 aligns across 10 bases. The CDR3 bases are TGTGCCAGCAGTTACGACCCTAGCGGGAGAAAAAACATTCAGTACTTC. Its protein is CASSYDPSGRKNIQYF.